This T cell receptor beta chain is from a study of blood T cell repertoires in COVID-19. On the study more broadly: Samples taken during acute and convalescent COVID-19 were collected in the United States, Italy and Spain.

Germline V CDR1 and CDR2: LNHDA, SQIVND (reference sequence). The V segment lost 3 bases and the J segment 0 bases; nucleotides outside the gene matches: 4. The CDR3 sequence is 16 residues long. Original handling: Researchers report that nucleated cell counts were estimated from reference gene primer amplification. Profiling relied on immunoSEQ multiplex PCR, and the TCRdb table lists in-frame clones only, not all of them. V, J and clone size are those of that table, while D and trimming were read from the DNA. The data contain some 170,000 clones, around 84% of them singletons. The genes are TRBV19 and TRBJ2-2; 7 nucleotides line up with TRBD1. The receptor was isolated from a man aged 40-50 years with acute or convalescent COVID-19. Input material: peripheral blood. The CDR3 is CASSIQGDANTGELFF. Here the CDR3 DNA reads TGTGCCAGTAGTATTCAGGGGGACGCGAACACCGGGGAGCTGTTTTTT.